The clone carrying this T cell receptor (beta chain) was picked up one time. The sample is drawn from a study of T cell responses to AZD1222 COVID-19 vaccine. Trimming removed 3 bases at V and 3 bases at J, with 8 bases between. Per germline, CDR1 ENHRY and CDR2 SYGVKD. CDR3 size: 13 residues. Repertoires were generated with immunoSEQ multiplex PCR, while TCRdb's copy carries only in-frame clones and drops some. The sample lists 90,000 to 150,000 clones, 90% occurring once. The chain links TRBV10-3 to TRBJ1-1; D is uncertain. The sequence came from an adult who received the MenACWY meningococcal vaccine as a control. Sample: peripheral blood, taken 28 days after the second dose of the MenACWY control vaccine. CDR3 residues: CAISDFRDTEAFF. The CDR3 bases are TGTGCCATCAGTGACTTTAGGGACACTGAAGCTTTCTTT.